The 7 T cell receptor beta chains in this list originate from one sample, sequenced in a study of shared clonotypes between healthy human individuals (dated by TCRdb to 2018 to 2020). The protocol used for the library was the immunoSEQ multiplex PCR assay. TCRdb provides this immuneACCESS table in a form limited to in-frame rearrangements. Some clones are lacking; in checked studies, under half of them reflect an unresolved V gene, and why the rest are absent is not known. This sample comprises more than 400,000 clones, around 96% of them detected only once. The ten biggest clones cover about 0.06% of the sample. The sample comprised naive CD4+ T cells sorted from blood. In light of the paper, this sample's cell subset or site label describes: CD45RA+ positively selected. These receptors all stem from a woman in her twenties or thirties in good health.

A remark on this clone: Additional DNA sequences in this sample encode the identical CDR3. The rearrangement uses TRBV20-1 and TRBJ2-5; D is ambiguous. In germline, CDR1 is DFQATT, CDR2 SNEGSKA (reference sequence). V was clipped by 2 bases and J by 2 bases, with 3 bases between them. The CDR3 is 11 amino acids. CDR3: CSARRQETQYF. DNA of the CDR3: TGCAGTGCTAGACGACAAGAGACCCAGTACTTC.

A word on this clone: In the same sample, other DNA sequences code for this CDR3. V and J are TRBV6-5 and TRBJ1-5; D might be TRBD1 (6 bases). Trimming stripped 0 bases from V and 7 bases from J, with 7 bases between. Germline CDR1 and CDR2: MNHEY and SVGAGI. The CDR3 has 13 residues. CDR3 nucleotides: TGTGCCAGCAGTTACTCGAGGGGGCAGCCCCAGCATTTT. As protein: CASSYSRGQPQHF.

The chain couples TRBV6-5 to TRBJ1-2; D is ambiguous. The CDR3 covers 11 residues. V gave up 11 bases and J gave up 0 bases, with 7 bases separating them. Looked up from germline, CDR1 is MNHEY and CDR2 is SVGAGI. CDR3: CASGTNYGYTF. CDR3 DNA sequence: TGTGCCTCCGGTACTAACTATGGCTACACCTTC.

This rearrangement joins TRBV5-1 to TRBJ2-1; 9 bases are shared with TRBD1. Trimming removed 2 bases from V and 4 bases from J; junction bases left unmatched: 4. Germline CDR1 is SGHRS and CDR2 is YFSETQ. The CDR3 runs to 15 residues. CDR3 sequence: CASSLTGGLYNEQFF. Written as DNA, the CDR3 is TGCGCCAGCAGCTTAACAGGGGGCCTTTACAATGAGCAGTTCTTC.

The genes are TRBV2 and TRBJ2-3; 11 bases map to TRBD2. CDR3 length equals 16 residues. With 5 bases clipped from V and 4 bases from J, the junction kept 8 bases outside the gene matches. Germline V gene data show CDR1 as SNHLY and CDR2 as FYNNEI. CDR3: CASSWSLAGGADTQYF. Written as DNA, the CDR3 is TGTGCCAGCAGTTGGTCGCTAGCGGGGGGTGCAGATACGCAGTATTTT.

The V gene is TRBV19, the J gene TRBJ2-2; 8 bases are shared with TRBD2. The CDR3 length is 19 residues. The germline gives CDR1 LNHDA, CDR2 SQIVND (reference sequence). Trimming took 1 base from V and 4 from J; bases not matched to a gene: 14. Here the CDR3 DNA reads TGTGCCAGTAGTATAGCTCCTGCCAGCGGGAGCCTTGTCACCGGGGAGCTGTTTTTT. This sequence encodes CASSIAPASGSLVTGELFF.

This chain joins TRBV27 and TRBJ2-2, with TRBD1 matching 7 bases. Germline trimming cut 4 bases from V and 0 bases from J; bases unmatched to any gene: 14. The CDR3 is made up of 19 amino acids. In germline, CDR1 is MNHEY, CDR2 SMNVEV (reference sequence). The CDR3 DNA reads as TGTGCCAGCAGTTCGATCCGGGACAGCGCTCAAACGAACACCGGGGAGCTGTTTTTT. Amino acid sequence: CASSSIRDSAQTNTGELFF.